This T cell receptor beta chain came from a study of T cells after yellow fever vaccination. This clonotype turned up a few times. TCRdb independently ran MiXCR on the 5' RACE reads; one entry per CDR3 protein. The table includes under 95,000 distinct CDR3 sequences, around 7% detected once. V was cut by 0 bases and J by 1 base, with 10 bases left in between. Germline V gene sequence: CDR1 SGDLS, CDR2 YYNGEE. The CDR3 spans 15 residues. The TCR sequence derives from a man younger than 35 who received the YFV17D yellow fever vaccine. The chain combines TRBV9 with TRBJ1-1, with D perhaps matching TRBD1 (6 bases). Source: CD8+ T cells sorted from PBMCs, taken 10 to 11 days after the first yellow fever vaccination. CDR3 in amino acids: CASSVGAGANTEAFF. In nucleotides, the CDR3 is TGTGCCAGCAGCGTAGGGGCAGGGGCGAACACTGAAGCTTTCTTT.